This TCR beta chain was retrieved from a study of breast tumors, draining lymph nodes, adjacent tissues. Study results and caveats: Compared with lymph nodes, tumors were less diverse; compared with nontumor tissue, more. The lymph node origin of tumor T cells was framed as consistent with a hypothesis, not demonstrated. Tumor and nontumor repertoires were significantly more similar in luminal-like than in basal-like breast cancer. Findings are consistent with lymph node origin and intratumoral expansion of most tumor T cells.

TCRdb re-derived calls from the multiplex PCR reads in MiXCR, one entry per CDR3 protein. This sample has around 150,000 distinct CDR3 sequences, with 20% to 25% found just once. V gave up 5 bases and J gave up 3 bases; unmatched junction bases: 2. The germline V gene has CDR1 ENHRY and CDR2 SYGVKD. This CDR3 spans 14 amino acids. This clonotype was recorded at least ten times. Its antigen is currently unknown. Breast cancer patients provided tissue from their axillary draining lymph nodes. This receptor was taken from a female donor with breast cancer. Some clones in this sample may be carry-over from other donors' samples. This chain joins TRBV10-3 and TRBJ2-3, with 10 nucleotides matching TRBD2. The sample consisted of axillary lymph node tissue. The CDR3: CAISQREGTDTQYF. The CDR3 region has the DNA TGTGCCATCAGTCAGCGGGAGGGGACAGATACGCAGTATTTT.